The T cell receptor (beta chain) under discussion was sequenced for a study of blood T cells in healthy people across ages. Each donor supplied roughly 9 milliliters of peripheral blood. Per individual sample, total RNA of at least 5.5 micrograms was extracted. Alongside a J-beta primer mix, a sample-barcoded 5' primer served in a second PCR lasting about 7 to 12 cycles. TCRdb redid the calling of the 5' RACE reads with MiXCR, one entry per CDR3 protein. The sample has 1.6 million or so distinct CDR3 sequences; 34% are singletons. This clonotype was observed a single time. Antigen unknown. Trimming removed 3 bases at V and 7 bases at J, with 16 bases between. The germline CDR1 and CDR2 sequences are SNHLY and FYNNEI. The CDR3 consists of 15 residues. Study outcomes and limitations: Aged donors had fewer naive CD4+ cells and lower diversity than long-lived donors. Per million T cells, TCR beta diversity dropped about linearly as age rose.

The sample comprised blood. The TCR originated in a woman aged 25-40 years in good health. The J gene is TRBJ2-4, the V gene TRBV2, with D maybe TRBD1 (6 bases). The CDR3 DNA is TGTGCCAGCAGTGACGACAGGTCTTCACTCAACATTCAGTACTTC. Translating it yields CASSDDRSSLNIQYF.